This T cell receptor beta chain was recorded in a study of neurological immune-mediated disorders. TCRdb re-called the 5' RACE reads through MiXCR, storing one row per CDR3 protein. The profile shows 60,000 to 70,000 distinct CDR3 sequences, roughly 4.9% of them singletons. Germline trimming cut 1 base from V and 3 bases from J; bases unmatched to any gene: 13. CDR3 size: 18 residues. Germline V CDR1 and CDR2: SGHRS, YFSETQ. At least ten counts were recorded for this clonotype. The clonotype comes from a human donor with multiple sclerosis. The donor label of this sample is uncertain. The sequenced sample was PBMCs. The chain has TRBV5-1 and TRBJ2-5; 9 bases are a match to TRBD2. The CDR3 DNA reads as TGCGCCAGCAGCTTGTGGCAACCTAGCGGGGACTATGAAGAGACCCAGTACTTC. Residues: CASSLWQPSGDYEETQYF.